This TCR beta chain derives from a study of T cells in tumors after PD-1 blockade. Findings and limits, study-wide: Peripheral recruitment is suggested, as some novel exhausted tumor clones were in pre-treatment blood.

This clone was observed a single time. Its target is unknown. This table comes from immunoSEQ multiplex PCR, and its TCRdb copy is limited to in-frame clones, with some not included. The sample contains about 20,000 clones, around 78% of which appear only once. This CDR3 region has 16 residues. This chain connects TRBV21-1 to TRBJ1-5; TRBD1, the D gene given by the table, was not confirmed from the DNA. TRBV21-1 is annotated as a pseudogene. Specimen: PBMCs, collected before anti-PD-1 treatment. The sequence was obtained from a human donor with basal cell carcinoma. In nucleotides, the CDR3 is TGTGCCAGCAGCAATCGTCAGGGGCGCGGTTCTCGGCCCCAGCATTTT. It translates to CASSNRQGRGSRPQHF.